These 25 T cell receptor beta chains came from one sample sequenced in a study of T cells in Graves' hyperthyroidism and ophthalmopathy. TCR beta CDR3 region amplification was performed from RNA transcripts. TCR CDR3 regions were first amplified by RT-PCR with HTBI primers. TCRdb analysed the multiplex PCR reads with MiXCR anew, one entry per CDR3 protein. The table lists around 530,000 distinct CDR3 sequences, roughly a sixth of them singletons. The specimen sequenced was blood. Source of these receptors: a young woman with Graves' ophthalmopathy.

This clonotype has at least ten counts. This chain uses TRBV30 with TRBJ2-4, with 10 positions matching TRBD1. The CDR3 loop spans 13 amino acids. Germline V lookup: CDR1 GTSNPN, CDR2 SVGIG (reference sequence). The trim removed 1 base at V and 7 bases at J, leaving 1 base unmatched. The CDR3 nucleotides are TGTGCCTGGAGTGAGGGACAGGGGAACATTCAGTACTTC. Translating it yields CAWSEGQGNIQYF. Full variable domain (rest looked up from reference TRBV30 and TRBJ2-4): SQTIHQWPATLVQPVGSPLSLECTVEGTSNPNLYWYRQAAGRGLQLLFYSVGIGQISSEVPQNLSASRPQDRQFILSSKKLLLSDSGFYLCAWSEGQGNIQYFGAGTRLSVL.

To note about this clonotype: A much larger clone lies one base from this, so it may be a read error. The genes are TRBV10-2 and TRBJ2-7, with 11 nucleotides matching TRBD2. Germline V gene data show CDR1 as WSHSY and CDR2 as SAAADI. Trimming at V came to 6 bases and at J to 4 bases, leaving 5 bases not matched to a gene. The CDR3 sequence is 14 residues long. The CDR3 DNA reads TGCGCCAGCAGCTCTAGCGGGGGGAAGTACGAGCAGTACTTC. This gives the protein CASSSSGGKYEQYF.

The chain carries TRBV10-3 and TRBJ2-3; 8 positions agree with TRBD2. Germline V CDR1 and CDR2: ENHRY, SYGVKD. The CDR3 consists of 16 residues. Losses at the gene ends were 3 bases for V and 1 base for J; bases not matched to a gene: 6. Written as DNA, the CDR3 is TGTGCCATCAGTGAAAGGGCGCGGGGGGGCACAGATACGCAGTATTTT. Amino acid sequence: CAISERARGGTDTQYF.

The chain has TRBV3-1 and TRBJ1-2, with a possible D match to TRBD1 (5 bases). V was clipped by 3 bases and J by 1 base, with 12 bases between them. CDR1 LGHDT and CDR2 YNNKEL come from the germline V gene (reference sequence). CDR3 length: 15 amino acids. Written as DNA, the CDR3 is TGTGCCAGCAGCCAGACGATGCAGGGTAACTATGGCTACACCTTC. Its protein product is CASSQTMQGNYGYTF.

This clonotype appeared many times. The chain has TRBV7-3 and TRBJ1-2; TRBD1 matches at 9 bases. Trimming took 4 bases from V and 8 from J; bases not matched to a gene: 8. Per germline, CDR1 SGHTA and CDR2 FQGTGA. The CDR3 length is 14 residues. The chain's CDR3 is CASSSPDRGGGYTF. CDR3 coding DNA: TGTGCCAGCAGCTCCCCGGACAGGGGAGGAGGCTACACCTTC.

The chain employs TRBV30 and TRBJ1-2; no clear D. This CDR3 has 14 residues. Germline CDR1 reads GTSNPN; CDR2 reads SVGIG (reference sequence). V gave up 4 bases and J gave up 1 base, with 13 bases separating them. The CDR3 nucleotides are TGTGCCTGGACCCCACTGGTAGATAACTATGGCTACACCTTC. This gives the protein CAWTPLVDNYGYTF.

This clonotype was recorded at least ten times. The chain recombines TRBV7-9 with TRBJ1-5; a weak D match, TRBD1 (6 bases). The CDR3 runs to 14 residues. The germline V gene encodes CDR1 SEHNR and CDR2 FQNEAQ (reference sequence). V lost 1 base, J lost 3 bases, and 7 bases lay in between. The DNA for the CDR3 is TGTGCCAGCAGCTTAGGGACAGTCAATCAGCCCCAGCATTTT. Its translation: CASSLGTVNQPQHF.

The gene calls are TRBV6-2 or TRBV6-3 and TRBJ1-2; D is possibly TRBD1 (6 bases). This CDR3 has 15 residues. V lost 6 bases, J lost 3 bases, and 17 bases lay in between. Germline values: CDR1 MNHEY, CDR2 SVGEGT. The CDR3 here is CASRDSGGMDYGYTF. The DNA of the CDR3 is TGTGCCAGCAGGGACAGCGGGGGAATGGACTATGGCTACACCTTC.

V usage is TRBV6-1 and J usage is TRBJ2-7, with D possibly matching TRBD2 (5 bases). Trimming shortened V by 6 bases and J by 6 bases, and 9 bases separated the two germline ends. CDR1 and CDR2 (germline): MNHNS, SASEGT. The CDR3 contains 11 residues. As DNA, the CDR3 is TGTGCCAGCAGGGAGGTATTCGAGCAGTACTTC. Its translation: CASREVFEQYF.

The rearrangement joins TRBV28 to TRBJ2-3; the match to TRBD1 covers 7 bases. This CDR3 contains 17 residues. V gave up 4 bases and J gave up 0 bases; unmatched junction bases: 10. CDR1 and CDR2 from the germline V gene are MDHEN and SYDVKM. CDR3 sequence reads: CASSSYRDSSSTDTQYF. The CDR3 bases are TGTGCCAGCAGTTCTTATCGGGACAGTTCTAGCACAGATACGCAGTATTTT.

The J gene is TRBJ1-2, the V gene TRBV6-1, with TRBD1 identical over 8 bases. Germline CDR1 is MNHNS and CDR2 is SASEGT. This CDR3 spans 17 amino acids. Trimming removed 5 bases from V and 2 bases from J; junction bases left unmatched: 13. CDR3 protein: CASSSRGQVRVNYGYTF. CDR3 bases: TGTGCCAGCAGTTCCAGGGGGCAGGTTCGAGTAAACTATGGCTACACCTTC.

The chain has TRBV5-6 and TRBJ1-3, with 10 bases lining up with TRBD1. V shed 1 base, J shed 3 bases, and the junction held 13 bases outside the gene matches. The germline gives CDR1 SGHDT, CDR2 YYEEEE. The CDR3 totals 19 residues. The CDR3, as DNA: TGTGCCAGCAGCTTGCGAGACAGGGGGCTCGCGGGTATTGGAAACACCATATATTTT. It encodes CASSLRDRGLAGIGNTIYF.

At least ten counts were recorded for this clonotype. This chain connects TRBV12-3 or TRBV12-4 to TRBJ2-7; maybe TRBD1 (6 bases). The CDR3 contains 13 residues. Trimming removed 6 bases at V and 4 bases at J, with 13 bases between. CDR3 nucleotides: TGTGCCAGCAGCCGGACAGAAGGTTACGAGCAGTACTTC. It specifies CASSRTEGYEQYF.

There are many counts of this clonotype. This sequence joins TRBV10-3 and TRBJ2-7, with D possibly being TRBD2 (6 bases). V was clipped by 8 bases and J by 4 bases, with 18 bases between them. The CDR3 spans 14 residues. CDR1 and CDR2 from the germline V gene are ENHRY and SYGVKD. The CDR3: CAIGDAGLRYEQYF. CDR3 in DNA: TGTGCCATCGGGGATGCGGGGCTTAGGTACGAGCAGTACTTC.

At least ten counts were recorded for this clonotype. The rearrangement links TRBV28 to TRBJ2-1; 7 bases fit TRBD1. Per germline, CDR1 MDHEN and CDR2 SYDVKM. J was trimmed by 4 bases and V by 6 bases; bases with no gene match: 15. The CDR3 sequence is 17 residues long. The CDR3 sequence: CASSLERGGAAYNEQFF. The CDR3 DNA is TGTGCCAGCAGCTTGGAACGAGGGGGCGCGGCATACAATGAGCAGTTCTTC.

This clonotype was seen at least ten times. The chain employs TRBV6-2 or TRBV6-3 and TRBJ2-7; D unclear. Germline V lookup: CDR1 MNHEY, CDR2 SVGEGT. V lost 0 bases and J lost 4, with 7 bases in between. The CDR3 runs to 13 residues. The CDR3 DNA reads TGTGCCAGCAGTTACTCGAACCGGTACGAGCAGTACTTC. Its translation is CASSYSNRYEQYF.

CDR3 protein: CASSSAQGPGELFF. The CDR3, as DNA: TGTGCCAGCAGTTCAGCCCAGGGGCCCGGGGAGCTGTTTTTT. The V and J genes are TRBV6-1 and TRBJ2-2; D is possibly TRBD1 (6 bases). The length of the CDR3 is 14 residues. Per germline, CDR1 MNHNS and CDR2 SASEGT. V dropped 5 bases and J dropped 6 bases, with 13 bases sitting between them.

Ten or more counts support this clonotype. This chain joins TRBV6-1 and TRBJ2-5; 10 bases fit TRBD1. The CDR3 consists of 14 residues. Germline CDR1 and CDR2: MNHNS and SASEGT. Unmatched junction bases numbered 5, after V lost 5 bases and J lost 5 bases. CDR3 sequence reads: CASSRDRGVETQYF. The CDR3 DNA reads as TGTGCCAGCAGTCGGGACAGGGGAGTGGAGACCCAGTACTTC.

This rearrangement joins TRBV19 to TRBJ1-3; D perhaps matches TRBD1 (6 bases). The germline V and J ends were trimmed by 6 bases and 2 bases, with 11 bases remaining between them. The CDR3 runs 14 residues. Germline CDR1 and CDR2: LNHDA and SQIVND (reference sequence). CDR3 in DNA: TGTGCCAGTAGCAACAGGGACCCTGGAAACACCATATATTTT. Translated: CASSNRDPGNTIYF.

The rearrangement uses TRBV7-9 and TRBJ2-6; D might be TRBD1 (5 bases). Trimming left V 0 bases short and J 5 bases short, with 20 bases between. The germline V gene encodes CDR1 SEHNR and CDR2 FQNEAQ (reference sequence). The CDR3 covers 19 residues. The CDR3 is CASSLAPFQGTDRANVLTF. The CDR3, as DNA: TGTGCCAGCAGCTTAGCTCCATTCCAGGGCACCGATCGGGCCAACGTCCTGACTTTC.

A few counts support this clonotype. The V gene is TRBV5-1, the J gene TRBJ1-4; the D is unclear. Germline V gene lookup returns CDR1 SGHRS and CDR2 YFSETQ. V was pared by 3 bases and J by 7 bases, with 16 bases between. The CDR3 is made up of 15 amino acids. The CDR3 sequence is CASSSTGRSTEKLFF. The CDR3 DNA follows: TGCGCCAGCAGCTCAACCGGACGAAGTACTGAAAAACTGTTTTTT.

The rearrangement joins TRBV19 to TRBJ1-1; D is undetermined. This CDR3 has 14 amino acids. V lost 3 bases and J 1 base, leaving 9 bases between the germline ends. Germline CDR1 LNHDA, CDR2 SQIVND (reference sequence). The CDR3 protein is CASSIAGENTEAFF. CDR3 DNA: TGTGCCAGTAGTATCGCAGGAGAGAACACTGAAGCTTTCTTT.

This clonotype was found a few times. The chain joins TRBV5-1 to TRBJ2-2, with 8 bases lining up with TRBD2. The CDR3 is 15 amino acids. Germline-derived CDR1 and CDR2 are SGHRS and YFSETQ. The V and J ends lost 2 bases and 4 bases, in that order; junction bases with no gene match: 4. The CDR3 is CASSFFAGGTGELFF. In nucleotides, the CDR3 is TGCGCCAGCAGCTTCTTCGCGGGGGGCACCGGGGAGCTGTTTTTT.

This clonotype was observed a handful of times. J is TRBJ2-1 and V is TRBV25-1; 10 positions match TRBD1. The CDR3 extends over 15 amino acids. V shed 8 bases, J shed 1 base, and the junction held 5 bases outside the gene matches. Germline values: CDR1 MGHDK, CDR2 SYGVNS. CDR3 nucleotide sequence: TGTGCCAGCGTTGACAGGGGGCAATCCTACAATGAGCAGTTCTTC. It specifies CASVDRGQSYNEQFF. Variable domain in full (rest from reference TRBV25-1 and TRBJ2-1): EADIYQTPRYLVIGTGKKITLECSQTMGHDKMYWYQQDPGMELHLIHYSYGVNSTEKGDLSSESTVSRIRTEHFPLTLESARPSHTSQYLCASVDRGQSYNEQFFGPGTRLTVL.

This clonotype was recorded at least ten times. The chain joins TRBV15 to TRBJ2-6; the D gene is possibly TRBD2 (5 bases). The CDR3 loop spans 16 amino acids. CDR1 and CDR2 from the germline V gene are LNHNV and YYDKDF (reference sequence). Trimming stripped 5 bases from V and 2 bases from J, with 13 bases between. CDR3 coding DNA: TGTGCCACCAGCGACGAGTTCGGGACTGGGGCCAACGTCCTGACTTTC. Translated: CATSDEFGTGANVLTF. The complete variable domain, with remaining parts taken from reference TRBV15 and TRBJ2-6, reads DAMVIQNPRYQVTQFGKPVTLSCSQTLNHNVMYWYQQKSSQAPKLLFHYYDKDFNNEADTPDNFQSRRPNTSFCFLDIRSPGLGDTAMYLCATSDEFGTGANVLTFGAGSRLTVL.